The entry below gives a single TCR beta chain sequence along with its context. Total RNA was extracted at no less than 5.5 micrograms per sample. The authors ran a second PCR of roughly 6 to 12 cycles using a sample-barcoded 5' primer and a J-beta primer mix. Each sample provided no less than 2.5 million CDR3-containing paired-end reads. Each CDR3 protein is one row after TCRdb ran MiXCR on the 5' RACE reads. This sample yields roughly 1 million distinct CDR3 sequences, of which 20% to 25% are seen a single time; 0.65% to 0.75% belongs to the top ten. This sample stems from a study of blood T cells in healthy people across ages. This CDR3 comprises 13 residues. V lost 5 bases, J lost 7 bases, and 14 bases lay in between. These records were also assigned to another study, of T cells of mothers and their children.

The specimen was blood. The TCR comes from a girl aged 2-9 years in good health. The chain is built from TRBV12-3 or TRBV12-4 and TRBJ1-2; D is unresolved. The CDR3 nucleotides read TGTGCCAGCAGTCCAAGATGGTCCGCTGGCTACACCTTC. This encodes CASSPRWSAGYTF.